This T cell receptor (beta chain) was recorded in a study of post-analysis software for immune sequencing data. cDNA libraries for TCR beta contained unique molecular identifiers. TCRdb itself ran the PCR reads through MiXCR, one entry per CDR3 protein. Of roughly 670,000 distinct CDR3 sequences in the sample, 59% were seen once. The specimen sequenced was blood. This TCR came from a girl aged 2 to 10 with multiple sclerosis.

The CDR3, as DNA: TGTGCCAGCAGCTTAAGCGGGACAGTGACCTACAATGAGCAGTTCTTC. This sequence encodes CASSLSGTVTYNEQFF. V gene TRBV7-2 combines with J gene TRBJ2-1, with D perhaps assigned TRBD1 or TRBD2 (7 bases each). Germline CDR1 and CDR2: SGHTA and FQGNSA. Trimming pared 2 bases from V and 2 bases from J, leaving 13 bases between. CDR3 size: 16 residues.